This is a list of T cell receptor beta chains from one sample in a study of blood T cell repertoires in COVID-19. This table comes from immunoSEQ multiplex PCR, and its TCRdb copy is limited to in-frame clones, with some not included. The table lists 59,000 or so clones, less than 80% of them singletons. Sequencing was done on a sample of peripheral blood. The receptors shown here come from a man aged 55 to 70 with acute or convalescent COVID-19. Each CDR3 is given without its conserved first and last residue. D genes are given only for firm matches. Expanded clones get a size class; other rows say once, few or many, or leave the size out.

v_gene: TRBV27
j_gene: TRBJ2-7
d_gene: NA
abundance: NA
CDR3aa: ASSPGTRGYEQY

v_gene: TRBV7-9
j_gene: TRBJ1-2
d_gene: TRBD1
abundance: NA
CDR3aa: ASSRLEGAHYGYT

v_gene: TRBV4-3
j_gene: TRBJ2-2
d_gene: TRBD2
abundance: NA
CDR3aa: ASSQLRNSGSTGELF

v_gene: TRBV20-1
j_gene: TRBJ1-5
d_gene: NA
abundance: NA
CDR3aa: SASKGGGANQPQH

v_gene: TRBV15
j_gene: TRBJ2-1
d_gene: TRBD2
abundance: NA
CDR3aa: ATSRESSGRAYNEQF

v_gene: TRBV28
j_gene: TRBJ2-3
d_gene: TRBD2
abundance: once
CDR3aa: ASSPGLAGLGGDTQY

v_gene: TRBV27
j_gene: TRBJ2-2
d_gene: NA
abundance: few
CDR3aa: ASSSPRSGTGELF

v_gene: TRBV7-3
j_gene: TRBJ2-1
d_gene: TRBD1
abundance: NA
CDR3aa: ASSLIGDRANEQF

v_gene: TRBV7-9
j_gene: TRBJ1-2
d_gene: TRBD1
abundance: NA
CDR3aa: ASSMTGNRGYT

v_gene: TRBV4-1
j_gene: TRBJ2-7
d_gene: NA
abundance: few
CDR3aa: ASSLRGSYEQY

v_gene: TRBV6-6
j_gene: TRBJ2-7
d_gene: TRBD1
abundance: NA
CDR3aa: ASSSDRGVGREQY

v_gene: TRBV6-1
j_gene: TRBJ1-5
d_gene: NA
abundance: NA
CDR3aa: ASSERGGNQPQH

v_gene: TRBV30
j_gene: TRBJ2-3
d_gene: NA
abundance: NA
CDR3aa: AWGAADTQY

v_gene: TRBV7-9
j_gene: TRBJ2-1
d_gene: TRBD2
abundance: NA
CDR3aa: ASSAELAGLNNEQF

v_gene: TRBV4-2
j_gene: TRBJ2-1
d_gene: TRBD2
abundance: NA
CDR3aa: ASSQEGGRQF

v_gene: TRBV18
j_gene: TRBJ2-7
d_gene: NA
abundance: NA
CDR3aa: ASSPSMDEQY

v_gene: TRBV10-2
j_gene: TRBJ2-5
d_gene: TRBD2
abundance: once
CDR3aa: ASSEPGRGTQY

v_gene: TRBV2
j_gene: TRBJ1-2
d_gene: TRBD1
abundance: NA
CDR3aa: AGTGTGGYGYT

v_gene: TRBV7-2
j_gene: TRBJ1-3
d_gene: TRBD1
abundance: few
CDR3aa: ASSRRTGAGNTIY

v_gene: TRBV19
j_gene: TRBJ1-4
d_gene: NA
abundance: once
CDR3aa: ASSIGGANEKLF

v_gene: TRBV7-2
j_gene: TRBJ1-2
d_gene: NA
abundance: once
CDR3aa: ASSWTQLLDYGYT

v_gene: TRBV4-2
j_gene: TRBJ2-5
d_gene: TRBD2
abundance: NA
CDR3aa: ASSPPQREGQETQY